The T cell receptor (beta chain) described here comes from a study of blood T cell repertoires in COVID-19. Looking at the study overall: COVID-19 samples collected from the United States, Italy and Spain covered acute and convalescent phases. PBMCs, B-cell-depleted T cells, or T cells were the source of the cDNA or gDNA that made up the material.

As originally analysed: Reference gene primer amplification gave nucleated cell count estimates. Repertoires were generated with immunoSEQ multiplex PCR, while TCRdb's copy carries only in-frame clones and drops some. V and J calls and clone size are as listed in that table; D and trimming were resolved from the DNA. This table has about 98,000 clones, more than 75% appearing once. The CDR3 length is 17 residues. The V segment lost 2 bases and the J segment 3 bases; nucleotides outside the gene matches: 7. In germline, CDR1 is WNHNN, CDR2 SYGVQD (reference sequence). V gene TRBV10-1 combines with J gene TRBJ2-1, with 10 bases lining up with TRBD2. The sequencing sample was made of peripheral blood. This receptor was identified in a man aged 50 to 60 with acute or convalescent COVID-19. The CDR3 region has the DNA TGCGCCAGCAGTGAGCGTAGCGGGGGGATCATCTACAATGAGCAGTTCTTC. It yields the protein CASSERSGGIIYNEQFF.